Presented here are 30 T cell receptor beta chains from one specimen sequenced in a study of T cell responses to AZD1222 COVID-19 vaccine. TCRdb's copy holds only in-frame clones and misses some; the assay was immunoSEQ multiplex PCR. This table holds around 120,000 clones, 75% to 90% found once. This sample comprised peripheral blood, obtained on day 0 of MenACWY control vaccination. Receptors were obtained from an adult in good health.

Concerning this clone itself: A much larger clone differs from this one at a single base, so this may be a read error. CDR3 protein: CASSGGQDYGYTF. The CDR3 DNA reads as TGTGCCAGCAGCGGGGGACAGGACTATGGCTACACCTTC. The V gene is TRBV21-1, the J gene TRBJ1-2; the listed D gene, TRBD1, was not tested against the DNA. TRBV21-1 is listed as a pseudogene. This CDR3 contains 13 residues.

The CDR3 loop reads CASSSLGFYGDTEAFF. CDR3 bases: TGTGCCAGCAGTTCCCTGGGGTTCTATGGGGACACTGAAGCTTTCTTT. V usage is TRBV27 and J usage is TRBJ1-1; D uncertain. The CDR3 runs to 16 residues. Per the germline V gene, CDR1 is MNHEY and CDR2 is SMNVEV (reference sequence). Trimming stripped 4 bases from V and 3 bases from J, with 18 bases between.

The chain couples TRBV7-2 to TRBJ2-1, with no clear D. Germline V gene lookup returns CDR1 SGHTA and CDR2 FQGNSA. The CDR3 is 17 residues long. Deletions cut 2 bases from V and 5 bases from J, with 19 bases between. CDR3 sequence reads: CASSLIGAARAHNEQFF. CDR3 nucleotides: TGTGCCAGCAGCTTAATTGGTGCGGCCCGGGCCCACAATGAGCAGTTCTTC.

Written as DNA, the CDR3 is TGTGCCACCAGTGCGGCCGGGCCGGGACAGGCTGGCGGGGGTCGCACAGATACGCAGTATTTT. This codes for CATSAAGPGQAGGGRTDTQYF. The rearrangement uses TRBV24-1 and TRBJ2-3; a possible D gene is TRBD1 (8 bases). CDR3 length: 21 residues. CDR1 and CDR2 from the germline V gene are KGHDR and SFDVKD. The germline V and J ends were trimmed by 5 bases and 1 base, with 30 bases remaining between them.

J is TRBJ2-7 and V is TRBV3-1 (or the pseudogene TRBV3-2); 8 bases map to TRBD1. J gave up 1 base and V 0 bases, and 14 bases lay outside the gene matches. CDR3 length: 19 residues. CDR1 is LGHDT, CDR2 YNNKEL, per germline (reference sequence). CDR3 amino acids: CASSQDRLGNRGTSYEQYF. CDR3 DNA sequence: TGTGCCAGCAGCCAAGATCGTTTAGGAAACAGGGGGACATCCTACGAGCAGTACTTC.

The chain employs TRBV7-9 and TRBJ2-5; D is ambiguous. Germline V gene sequence: CDR1 SEHNR, CDR2 FQNEAQ (reference sequence). Trimming removed 2 bases from V and 2 bases from J, with 9 bases in between. The CDR3 consists of 14 residues. The CDR3 reads CASSLTAGQETQYF. CDR3 nucleotides: TGTGCCAGCAGCTTAACAGCAGGACAAGAGACCCAGTACTTC. The complete variable domain, with remaining parts taken from reference TRBV7-9 and TRBJ2-5, reads DTGVSQNPRHKITKRGQNVTFRCDPISEHNRLYWYRQTLGQGPEFLTYFQNEAQLEKSRLLSDRFSAERPKGSFSTLEIQRTEQGDSAMYLCASSLTAGQETQYFGPGTRLLVL.

This chain joins TRBV19 and TRBJ1-5; 9 bases fit TRBD1. The V segment lost 4 bases and the J segment 4 bases; nucleotides outside the gene matches: 5. CDR1 and CDR2 (germline): LNHDA, SQIVND (reference sequence). The CDR3 totals 15 residues. This chain's CDR3 is CASSTDRGGNQPQHF. As DNA, the CDR3 is TGTGCCAGTAGTACCGACAGGGGGGGTAATCAGCCCCAGCATTTT.

The chain links TRBV5-6 to TRBJ2-1; D unclear. The CDR3 is 12 amino acids. Deletions cut 0 bases from V and 7 bases from J, with 5 bases between. Germline lookup yields CDR1 SGHDT and CDR2 YYEEEE. CDR3: CASSLVLNEQFF. CDR3 DNA sequence: TGTGCCAGCAGCTTGGTTTTAAATGAGCAGTTCTTC.

This chain joins TRBV7-2 and TRBJ2-1, with 10 nucleotides matching TRBD2. From germline, CDR1 is SGHTA and CDR2 FQGNSA. This CDR3 has 14 amino acids. The V and J ends lost 5 bases and 8 bases, in that order; junction bases with no gene match: 6. In DNA form, the CDR3 reads TGTGCCAGCAGCATTAGCGGGGGGATGGATGAGCAGTTCTTC. Encoded protein: CASSISGGMDEQFF. The full variable domain, completed using reference TRBV7-2 and TRBJ2-1, is GAGVSQSPSNKVTEKGKDVELRCDPISGHTALYWYRQSLGQGLEFLIYFQGNSAPDKSGLPSDRFSAERTGGSVSTLTIQRTQQEDSAVYLCASSISGGMDEQFFGPGTRLTVL.

V usage is TRBV10-2 and J usage is TRBJ1-1, with D unresolved. The germline V and J ends were trimmed by 0 bases and 3 bases, with 5 bases remaining between them. This CDR3 region has 13 residues. Germline loops: CDR1 WSHSY, CDR2 SAAADI. CDR3 amino acids: CASSESKDTEAFF. DNA for the CDR3: TGCGCCAGCAGTGAGTCGAAGGACACTGAAGCTTTCTTT.

This clone was counted between two and nine times. The chain couples TRBV7-9 to TRBJ1-2; a weak D match, TRBD1 (5 bases). This CDR3 comprises 15 residues. V lost 5 bases, J lost 7 bases, and 20 bases lay in between. In germline, CDR1 is SEHNR, CDR2 FQNEAQ (reference sequence). In DNA form, the CDR3 reads TGTGCCAGCAGCCTCAGTGGGACCTTCAGCGGTGGCTACACCTTC. Residues: CASSLSGTFSGGYTF.

This clone was seen a few times. This chain joins TRBV7-2 and TRBJ2-3, with 8 bases that match TRBD2. Germline V gene sequence: CDR1 SGHTA, CDR2 FQGNSA. The CDR3 is 15 residues long. Losses at the gene ends were 0 bases for V and 5 bases for J; bases not matched to a gene: 4. The CDR3 spells CASSLAASGLDTQYF. CDR3 nucleotides: TGTGCCAGCAGCTTAGCGGCTAGCGGGTTAGATACGCAGTATTTT.

The CDR3 region is CASSPLNTGELFF. The DNA for the CDR3 is TGTGCCAGCAGTCCGCTTAACACCGGGGAGCTGTTTTTT. The V gene is TRBV27, the J gene TRBJ2-2; D is ambiguous. Between the trimmed V and J ends, which lost 5 bases and 2 bases, there was a span of 6 bases. The CDR3 is made up of 13 amino acids. CDR1 and CDR2 (germline): MNHEY, SMNVEV (reference sequence).

The rearrangement links TRBV5-5 to TRBJ2-3; a weak D match, TRBD1 (5 bases). V lost 3 bases and J lost 3, with 17 bases in between. This CDR3 comprises 16 residues. CDR1 and CDR2 from the germline V gene are SGHKS and YYEKEE (reference sequence). This CDR3 is CASSWDFFGATDTQYF. In nucleotides, the CDR3 is TGTGCCAGCAGCTGGGATTTTTTTGGGGCTACAGATACGCAGTATTTT.

This clone was observed once. The chain joins TRBV4-3 to TRBJ2-1, with D uncertain. The CDR3 totals 13 residues. The germline V gene has CDR1 LGHNA and CDR2 YSLEER. The V gene lost 0 bases and the J gene lost 5 bases, with 5 bases spanning the gap. The CDR3, as DNA: TGCGCCAGCAGCCAAGATCGTCACAATGAGCAGTTCTTC. Protein sequence: CASSQDRHNEQFF.

V and J are TRBV18 and TRBJ2-3; 11 nucleotides match TRBD1. The CDR3 runs to 13 residues. V lost 6 bases to trimming and J lost 7 bases; unmatched junction nucleotides: 3. Germline assignment: CDR1 KGHSH and CDR2 LQKENI. DNA of the CDR3: TGTGCCAGCTCCGGACAGGGGGCAAATACGCAGTATTTT. Amino acid sequence: CASSGQGANTQYF.

The V and J genes are TRBV18 and TRBJ2-3; D is uncertain. CDR1 is KGHSH, CDR2 LQKENI, per germline. V was shortened by 1 base and J by 1 base, with 9 bases between the two germline ends. The CDR3 extends over 15 amino acids. The CDR3, as DNA: TGTGCCAGCTCACCACGGCCATCAGGCACAGATACGCAGTATTTT. Residues: CASSPRPSGTDTQYF. Looking up the rest from reference TRBV18 and TRBJ2-3 gives the full variable domain: NAGVMQNPRHLVRRRGQEARLRCSPMKGHSHVYWYRQLPEEGLKFMVYLQKENIIDESGMPKERFSAEFPKEGPSILRIQQVVRGDSAAYFCASSPRPSGTDTQYFGPGTRLTVL.

Here the CDR3 DNA reads TGTGCCAGCAGCTTAGGAGACAGGGGAAATTCACCCCTCCACTTT. Its protein is CASSLGDRGNSPLHF. V gene TRBV13 combines with J gene TRBJ1-6; 8 nucleotides agree with TRBD1. CDR3 length equals 15 residues. With 0 bases clipped from V and 7 bases from J, the junction kept 2 bases outside the gene matches. CDR1 PRHDT and CDR2 FYEKMQ come from the germline V gene (reference sequence).

This clone was picked up one time. The chain links TRBV29-1 to TRBJ1-1; a possible D gene is TRBD1 (6 bases). Germline CDR1 reads SQVTM; CDR2 reads ANQGSEA. Trimming shortened V by 8 bases and J by 1 base, and 20 bases separated the two germline ends. This CDR3 contains 15 residues. The chain's CDR3 is CSPRKAGASNTEAFF. The CDR3 nucleotides read TGCAGCCCCCGTAAGGCAGGGGCATCGAACACTGAAGCTTTCTTT.

The J gene is TRBJ2-3, the V gene TRBV28; a weak D match, TRBD2 (5 bases). The CDR3 consists of 16 residues. V dropped 4 bases and J dropped 5 bases, with 19 bases sitting between them. CDR1 MDHEN and CDR2 SYDVKM come from the germline V gene. DNA of the CDR3: TGTGCCAGCAGTTCACCCTTGGGGAGTGCTGGAGATACGCAGTATTTT. It specifies CASSSPLGSAGDTQYF.

The genes are TRBV4-1 and TRBJ2-3; TRBD1 is a possible D gene (6 bases). Trimming shortened V by 0 bases and J by 1 base, and 14 bases separated the two germline ends. Germline assignment: CDR1 MGHRA and CDR2 YSYEKL. The CDR3 loop spans 17 amino acids. The CDR3 protein is CASSQEVSAGGTDTQYF. For the CDR3, the DNA is TGCGCCAGCAGCCAAGAGGTCTCGGCAGGGGGCACAGATACGCAGTATTTT.

The chain joins TRBV7-9 to TRBJ1-1, with D hard to call. The V end was cut by 4 bases, the J end by 0 bases, with 9 bases between. The CDR3 has 14 residues. Germline V gene sequence: CDR1 SEHNR, CDR2 FQNEAQ (reference sequence). The DNA for the CDR3 is TGTGCCAGCAGCTACGCATGGCTGAACACTGAAGCTTTCTTT. Protein sequence: CASSYAWLNTEAFF.

The chain uses TRBV14 and TRBJ1-3; the D is unclear. Deletions cut 1 base from V and 4 bases from J, with 17 bases between. Germline assignment: CDR1 SGHDN and CDR2 FVKESK. The CDR3 extends over 17 amino acids. CDR3 in DNA: TGTGCCAGCAGCCAAGTGGGCTATCGGGGTTCCGGAAACACCATATATTTT. Its translation: CASSQVGYRGSGNTIYF.

V gene TRBV7-3 combines with J gene TRBJ2-2; D ambiguous. CDR1 SGHTA and CDR2 FQGTGA come from the germline V gene. Trimming left V 6 bases short and J 6 bases short, with 14 bases between. The CDR3 length is 14 residues. Here the CDR3 DNA reads TGTGCCAGCAGTCAAGCTGGGTCTCCCGGGGAGCTGTTTTTT. Protein sequence: CASSQAGSPGELFF.

The V call is TRBV18, the J call TRBJ1-4; perhaps TRBD1 as D (5 bases). Germline CDR1 is KGHSH and CDR2 is LQKENI. This CDR3 spans 15 amino acids. Trimming cost V 3 bases and J 7 bases, with 15 bases left between them. Written as DNA, the CDR3 is TGTGCCAGCTCACCTACTTCCCCAGGGTTTGAAAAACTGTTTTTT. Its protein is CASSPTSPGFEKLFF.

This chain joins TRBV18 and TRBJ1-2; possible D gene TRBD1, 6 bases. Looked up from germline, CDR1 is KGHSH and CDR2 is LQKENI. This CDR3 spans 13 amino acids. Trimming shortened V by 1 base and J by 6 bases, and 9 bases separated the two germline ends. CDR3 nucleotide sequence: TGTGCCAGCTCACCACAGGGGGGTGATGGCTACACCTTC. The encoded protein is CASSPQGGDGYTF.

CDR3: CASSLQGSFETQYF. CDR3 bases: TGTGCCAGCAGCCTACAGGGTTCCTTTGAGACCCAGTACTTC. The J gene is TRBJ2-5, the V gene TRBV11-2; TRBD1 is a possible D gene (6 bases). Germline-derived CDR1 and CDR2 are SGHAT and FQNNGV. V was pared by 5 bases and J by 5 bases, with 15 bases between. The CDR3 is made up of 14 amino acids. The variable domain in full, with the rest retrieved from reference TRBV11-2 and TRBJ2-5, is EAGVAQSPRYKIIEKRQSVAFWCNPISGHATLYWYQQILGQGPKLLIQFQNNGVVDDSQLPKDRFSAERLKGVDSTLKIQPAKLEDSAVYLCASSLQGSFETQYFGPGTRLLVL.

This clone was counted only a few times. V gene TRBV3-1 (or the pseudogene TRBV3-2) combines with J gene TRBJ1-1, with a possible D match to TRBD1 (5 bases). Trimming took off 4 bases at V and 9 bases at J, with 18 bases between the two ends. Per germline, CDR1 LGHDT and CDR2 YNNKEL (reference sequence). The CDR3 has 14 amino acids. CDR3 loop: CASSPLTALSQAFF. The CDR3, as DNA: TGTGCCAGCAGCCCACTGACAGCCCTATCCCAAGCTTTCTTT.

The chain has TRBV11-2 and TRBJ1-6; the D gene is possibly TRBD1 (6 bases). Germline V lookup: CDR1 SGHAT, CDR2 FQNNGV. The CDR3 length is 18 residues. V shed 1 base and J shed 7 bases, with 20 bases lying between them. The DNA for the CDR3 is TGTGCCAGCAGCTTAGCTTCCTTCGTCGGGGGCAGGAATTCACCCCTCCACTTT. Protein: CASSLASFVGGRNSPLHF.

This clone was seen a few times. The chain uses TRBV19 and TRBJ2-5; D is possibly TRBD1 or TRBD2 (5 bases each). Germline CDR1 LNHDA, CDR2 SQIVND (reference sequence). Trimming removed 6 bases from V and 4 bases from J, with 18 bases in between. The CDR3 runs 15 residues. The CDR3: CASSLGRSGRETQYF. CDR3 coding DNA: TGTGCCAGTAGCCTAGGCAGGTCGGGACGAGAGACCCAGTACTTC.